These T cell receptor beta chains were read from a single sample in a study of blood T cell repertoires in COVID-19. Data came from immunoSEQ multiplex PCR; TCRdb stores just in-frame clones and leaves some out. In the table there are around 100,000 clones, more than 65% of which are singletons. The sample was peripheral blood. These receptors originate from a man in his fifties with acute or convalescent COVID-19. Each CDR3 is given with its conserved first and last residue. Each record gives: V gene, D gene, J gene, clone size, CDR3 DNA, CDR3 protein. The D gene is left open where the match is weak. Rows give clone size only sometimes, using once, few, many, or a class for an expanded clone.

V gene: TRBV7-9; D gene: .; J gene: TRBJ1-2; clone size: .; CDR3 DNA: TGTGCCAGCAGCTTAGGAGCATTTAACTATGGCTACACCTTC; CDR3 protein: CASSLGAFNYGYTF
V gene: TRBV5-4; D gene: .; J gene: TRBJ1-5; clone size: .; CDR3 DNA: TGTGCCAGCAGCTTGACGGGGAGCAATCAGCCCCAGCATTTT; CDR3 protein: CASSLTGSNQPQHF
V gene: TRBV9; D gene: .; J gene: TRBJ1-1; clone size: once; CDR3 DNA: TGTGCCAGCAGCGTAGGAGGAGGGGCGAACACTGAAGCTTTCTTT; CDR3 protein: CASSVGGGANTEAFF
V gene: TRBV3-1/TRBV3-2; D gene: .; J gene: TRBJ2-1; clone size: .; CDR3 DNA: TGTGCCAGCAGCCAAGATTACAAGAATGAGCAGTTCTTC; CDR3 protein: CASSQDYKNEQFF
V gene: TRBV29-1; D gene: .; J gene: TRBJ1-2; clone size: .; CDR3 DNA: TGCAGCGTTTACAAAGGAGACGGAGCTGGCTACACCTTC; CDR3 protein: CSVYKGDGAGYTF
V gene: TRBV19; D gene: TRBD1; J gene: TRBJ1-2; clone size: .; CDR3 DNA: TGTGCCAGTAGTATAGCTGGGACAGGGGTTGTAGGAGGCTACACCTTC; CDR3 protein: CASSIAGTGVVGGYTF
V gene: TRBV6-6; D gene: .; J gene: TRBJ2-7; clone size: .; CDR3 DNA: TGTGCCAGCAGTTACTCGGTTCAGAACTACGAGCAGTACTTC; CDR3 protein: CASSYSVQNYEQYF
V gene: TRBV9; D gene: TRBD1; J gene: TRBJ2-7; clone size: .; CDR3 DNA: TGTGCCAGCAGCGAGGGGGAGGGACAGGGAAACGAGCAGTACTTC; CDR3 protein: CASSEGEGQGNEQYF
V gene: TRBV2; D gene: TRBD1; J gene: TRBJ1-6; clone size: .; CDR3 DNA: TGTGCCAGCGGACAGGGTGGGAATTCACCCCTCCACTTT; CDR3 protein: CASGQGGNSPLHF
V gene: TRBV5-4; D gene: .; J gene: TRBJ2-3; clone size: .; CDR3 DNA: TGTGCCAGCAGCTTCTACCGCACAGATACGCAGTATTTT; CDR3 protein: CASSFYRTDTQYF
V gene: TRBV5-4; D gene: .; J gene: TRBJ1-4; clone size: .; CDR3 DNA: TGTGCCAGCAGCCCGACAAGAACTAATGAAAAACTGTTTTTT; CDR3 protein: CASSPTRTNEKLFF
V gene: TRBV19; D gene: .; J gene: TRBJ2-2; clone size: .; CDR3 DNA: TGTGCCAGTATTCGGAACAGGGCGGCACCCGGGGAGCTGTTTTTT; CDR3 protein: CASIRNRAAPGELFF
V gene: TRBV3-1/TRBV3-2; D gene: .; J gene: TRBJ2-3; clone size: once; CDR3 DNA: TGTGCCAGCAGCCAAGGGCGGGTTCGAGATACGCAGTATTTT; CDR3 protein: CASSQGRVRDTQYF
V gene: TRBV5-4; D gene: .; J gene: TRBJ1-2; clone size: .; CDR3 DNA: TGTGCCAGCAGCTTGAGGACAGACTATGGCTACACCTTC; CDR3 protein: CASSLRTDYGYTF
V gene: TRBV6-6; D gene: .; J gene: TRBJ2-3; clone size: .; CDR3 DNA: TGTGCCAGCACTGCTAAAGATACGCAGTATTTT; CDR3 protein: CASTAKDTQYF
V gene: TRBV11-2; D gene: TRBD1; J gene: TRBJ2-1; clone size: few; CDR3 DNA: TGTGCCAGCAGTTGGACAGGGGCTCACAATGAGCAGTTCTTC; CDR3 protein: CASSWTGAHNEQFF
V gene: TRBV5-1; D gene: .; J gene: TRBJ1-1; clone size: .; CDR3 DNA: TGCGCCAGCAGCAGGGGCGCATCGGACACTGAAGCTTTCTTT; CDR3 protein: CASSRGASDTEAFF
V gene: TRBV3-1/TRBV3-2; D gene: TRBD2; J gene: TRBJ2-1; clone size: .; CDR3 DNA: TGTGCCAGCAGCCATCCGGGACTAGCGGGGGGGCGTTCCTACAATGAGCAGTTCTTC; CDR3 protein: CASSHPGLAGGRSYNEQFF
V gene: TRBV6-5; D gene: .; J gene: TRBJ2-5; clone size: few; CDR3 DNA: TGTGCCAGCAGCAAAAGGGGTGGTGAGACCCAGTACTTC; CDR3 protein: CASSKRGGETQYF
V gene: TRBV5-4; D gene: TRBD1; J gene: TRBJ1-1; clone size: .; CDR3 DNA: TGTGCCAGCAGGGCGGGACAGCAAGCTTTCTTT; CDR3 protein: CASRAGQQAFF
V gene: TRBV6-5; D gene: TRBD1; J gene: TRBJ1-2; clone size: .; CDR3 DNA: TGTGCCAGCAGCGGCCGGGACAGGGGCGGGAATGGCTACACCTTC; CDR3 protein: CASSGRDRGGNGYTF
V gene: TRBV11-2; D gene: TRBD1; J gene: TRBJ1-1; clone size: once; CDR3 DNA: TGTGCCAGCAGCTTTCGGACAGGGCAGAACACTGAAGCTTTCTTT; CDR3 protein: CASSFRTGQNTEAFF
V gene: TRBV27; D gene: .; J gene: TRBJ1-1; clone size: .; CDR3 DNA: TGTGCCAGCAGACCTCCCGGGCAGGGGAGTGAAGCTTTCTTT; CDR3 protein: CASRPPGQGSEAFF
V gene: TRBV24-1; D gene: .; J gene: TRBJ2-2; clone size: few; CDR3 DNA: TGTGCCACCAGTGATTCAGGGTTAAGAACCGGGGAGCTGTTTTTT; CDR3 protein: CATSDSGLRTGELFF
V gene: TRBV7-2; D gene: .; J gene: TRBJ2-2; clone size: .; CDR3 DNA: TGTGCCAGCAGCACCCGGTTGAACACCGGGGAGCTGTTTTTT; CDR3 protein: CASSTRLNTGELFF
V gene: TRBV5-4; D gene: TRBD1; J gene: TRBJ1-2; clone size: .; CDR3 DNA: TGTGCCAGCAGCGGCGACAGGGGCGCCAGTAATGGCTACACCTTC; CDR3 protein: CASSGDRGASNGYTF
V gene: TRBV6-1; D gene: TRBD2; J gene: TRBJ2-3; clone size: .; CDR3 DNA: TGTGCCAGCAGTGAAACTAGCGGGGGACGCACAGATACGCAGTATTTT; CDR3 protein: CASSETSGGRTDTQYF
V gene: TRBV27; D gene: TRBD2; J gene: TRBJ2-7; clone size: .; CDR3 DNA: TGTGCCAGCTGGGCTAGCGGGGACGAGCAGTACTTC; CDR3 protein: CASWASGDEQYF